This T cell receptor beta chain was recorded in a study of T-cell memory formation after mild COVID-19. Regarding the study as a whole: From day 15 to 85, contracting clones were balanced between CD4 and CD8, whereas later expanders leaned toward CD4+. Among contracting clones, CD4+ were mainly CM/EM and CD8+ enriched in EMRA.

In regard to this clonotype: Its antigen remains unknown.

The CDR3 is 13 amino acids. Trimming stripped 0 bases from V and 0 bases from J, with 3 bases between. CDR1 and CDR2 (germline): SGHNT, YYREEE (reference sequence). MiXCR, applied by TCRdb to the 5' RACE reads, yields one record per CDR3 protein. The sample has roughly 450,000 distinct CDR3 sequences, about a sixth seen once. The sample comprised PBMCs or a T cell subset sorted from them (not recorded which). The V call is TRBV5-4, the J call TRBJ2-5; no clear D. This TCR was recovered from a man younger than 35 who had mild COVID-19 (a few samples of this study predate the infection). Cell type and time point are not known. This CDR3 reads CASSLDHQETQYF. The DNA for the CDR3 is TGTGCCAGCAGCTTGGATCACCAAGAGACCCAGTACTTC.